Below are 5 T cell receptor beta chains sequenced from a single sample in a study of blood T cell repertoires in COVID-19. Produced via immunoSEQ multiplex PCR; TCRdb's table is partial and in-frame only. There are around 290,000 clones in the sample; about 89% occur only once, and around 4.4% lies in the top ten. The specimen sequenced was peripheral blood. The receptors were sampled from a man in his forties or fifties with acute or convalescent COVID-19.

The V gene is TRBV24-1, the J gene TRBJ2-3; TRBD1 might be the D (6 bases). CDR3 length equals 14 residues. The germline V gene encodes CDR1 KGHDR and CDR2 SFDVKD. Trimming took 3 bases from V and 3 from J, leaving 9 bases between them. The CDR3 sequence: CATSDPTGTDTQYF. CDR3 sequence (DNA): TGTGCCACCAGTGATCCAACAGGGACAGATACGCAGTATTTT.

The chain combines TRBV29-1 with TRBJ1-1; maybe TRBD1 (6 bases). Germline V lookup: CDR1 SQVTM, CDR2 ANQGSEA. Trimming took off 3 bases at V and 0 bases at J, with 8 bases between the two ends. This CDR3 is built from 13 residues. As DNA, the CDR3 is TGCAGCGTTGATACAGGGCTGAACACTGAAGCTTTCTTT. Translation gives CSVDTGLNTEAFF.

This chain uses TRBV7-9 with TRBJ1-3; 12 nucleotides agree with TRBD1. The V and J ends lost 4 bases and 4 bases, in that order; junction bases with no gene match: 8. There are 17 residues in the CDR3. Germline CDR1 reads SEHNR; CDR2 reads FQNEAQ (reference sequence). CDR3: CASSSLRDRGRGNTIYF. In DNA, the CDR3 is TGTGCCAGCAGCTCCCTCCGGGACAGGGGGCGGGGAAACACCATATATTTT.

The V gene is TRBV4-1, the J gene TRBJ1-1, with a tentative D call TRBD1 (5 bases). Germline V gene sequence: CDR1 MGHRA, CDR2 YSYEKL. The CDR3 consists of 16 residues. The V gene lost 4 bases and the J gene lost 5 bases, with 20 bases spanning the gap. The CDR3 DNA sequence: TGCGCCAGCAGCCTGGAGGGAGCAGGGTTTGGAACTGAAGCTTTCTTT. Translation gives CASSLEGAGFGTEAFF.

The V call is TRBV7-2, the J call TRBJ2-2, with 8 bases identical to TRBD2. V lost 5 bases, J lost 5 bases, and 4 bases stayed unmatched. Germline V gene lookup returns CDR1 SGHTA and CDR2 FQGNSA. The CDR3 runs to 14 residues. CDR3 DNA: TGTGCCAGCAGCCTGAGCGGGGGAACCGGGGAGCTGTTTTTT. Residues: CASSLSGGTGELFF.